This T cell receptor (beta chain) stems from a study of T-cell memory formation after mild COVID-19 (dated by TCRdb to 2020 to 2022). Looking at the study overall: TCR sequence clusters from the two donors were found to be largely donor specific. T-cell clones expanding and contracting after mild COVID-19 in a couple of donors were tracked by longitudinal TCRalpha and TCRbeta repertoire sequencing. Two young, previously healthy adult volunteers made up the cohort, one male and one female.

V is cut back by 4 bases and J by 5 bases, with 4 bases in the junction unmatched. There are 15 amino acids in the CDR3, from cysteine to phenylalanine inclusive. Only the CDR3 DNA stays, 45 bases, in frame from base 1. CDR1 and CDR2, per the germline V gene (reference sequence), are LNHNV and YYDKDF. This clonotype has more than one count but fewer than ten. Its antigen is not yet known. Base qualities are not recorded, but no much larger clone differs from it by a single base. For sequencing, an Illumina NovaSeq 6000 was employed. Using 5'RACE with constant-segment primers, TCRalpha and TCRbeta cDNA libraries were constructed, with sample barcodes and unique molecular identifiers added in the process. RNA was extracted from every sample with Trizol reagent. The libraries were amplified in two PCR steps, and the second step added a second sample barcode and Illumina TruSeq adapters. Sequencing of the libraries was done on an Illumina NovaSeq, producing 2 x 150 bp paired-end reads. From the authors' description of their analysis: With migec v1.2.7, reads were demultiplexed and then collapsed into UMI-guided consensus sequences. Using mixcr v2.1.11, UMI consensuses were aligned to TRA and TRB V and J templates and then assembled into clonotypes. A clonotype was counted as expanded or contracted only if both edgeR and NoisET called the change significant, with noise models trained on biological replicates. For edgeR calls, the thresholds were a false discovery rate-adjusted p below 0.01 and a log2 fold-change of 1. PCA with hierarchical clustering of max-normalized trajectories of the 1000 most abundant clonotypes was used as exploratory dynamics analysis. Separately sequenced CD4+ and CD8+ repertoires were used to assign a CD4 or CD8 phenotype to each responding clone. Starting from the raw public reads, TCRdb applied fastp trimming at Q25, assembled clones with MiXCR and retained in-frame beta chains. Every entry covers one CDR3 protein and lists the most common genes and DNA from its rows. The V and J calls here are based on TCRdb, not the publication. The sample yields 150,000 to 200,000 distinct CDR3 sequences; more than 14% were counted once. The top ten clonotypes cover about 14% of the sample.

PBMCs were isolated by Ficoll-Paque density gradient centrifugation. General findings and caveats noted by the study authors: Some responding clones were detected in pre-infection memory, suggesting pre-existing cross-reactive memory T cells joined the SARS-CoV-2 response. The study covered only two mild cases, and larger cohorts including severe cases with pre-infection samples were considered necessary. Contracting CD4+ clones turned up mainly in the CM and EM memory subsets, whereas EMRA was where CD8+ clones were enriched. The second-wave clones that peaked on day 37 were not confirmed to be SARS-CoV-2 specific. Clones contracting from day 15 to 85 had balanced CD4/CD8 phenotypes, while a second wave expanding from day 15 to 37 was biased towards CD4+.

The rearrangement combines TRBV15 with TRBJ2-1, with 11 junctional bases fitting TRBD2. Sequencing was carried out using PBMCs or a T cell subset sorted from them (not recorded which). The sequence was collected from an adult woman who had mild COVID-19 (a few samples of this study predate the infection). The sample titles of this study are shuffled in the database, so cell type and time point are left out; the donor was told from shared clones. The CDR3 corresponds to CATSMGLAAHNEQFF. The nucleotide sequence is given as TGTGCCACCAGCATGGGACTAGCGGCCCACAATGAGCAGTTCTTC.